This TCR beta chain was captured by sequencing in a study of control samples from healthy donors and cancer patients. The CDR3 length is 15 residues. Per germline, CDR1 SGHRS and CDR2 YFSETQ. Germline trimming cut 0 bases from V and 5 bases from J; bases unmatched to any gene: 7. Data came from immunoSEQ multiplex PCR; TCRdb stores just in-frame clones and leaves some out. The data show over 100,000 clones, with about nine tenths seen just once and around 6% held by the top ten. The chain uses TRBV5-1 and TRBJ2-7; TRBD1 matches at 8 bases. This receptor was identified in a man between 18 and 29 years old in good health. The sample comprised blood. CDR3 bases: TGCGCCAGCAGCTTGGGTGCAGGGGGCATCGACGAGCAGTACTTC. Translation gives CASSLGAGGIDEQYF.